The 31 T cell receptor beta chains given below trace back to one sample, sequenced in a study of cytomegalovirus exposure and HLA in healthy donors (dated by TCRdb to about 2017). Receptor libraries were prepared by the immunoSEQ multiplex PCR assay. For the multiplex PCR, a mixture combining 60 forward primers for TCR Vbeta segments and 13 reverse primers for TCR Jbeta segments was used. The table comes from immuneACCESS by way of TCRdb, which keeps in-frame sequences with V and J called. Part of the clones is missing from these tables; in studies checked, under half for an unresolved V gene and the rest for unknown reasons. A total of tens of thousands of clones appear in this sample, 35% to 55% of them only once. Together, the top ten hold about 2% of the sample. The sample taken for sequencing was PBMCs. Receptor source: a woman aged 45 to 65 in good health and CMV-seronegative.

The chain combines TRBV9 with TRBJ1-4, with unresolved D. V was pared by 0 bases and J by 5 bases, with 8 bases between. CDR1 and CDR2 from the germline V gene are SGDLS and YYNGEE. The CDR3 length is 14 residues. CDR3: CASSVGSGNEKLFF. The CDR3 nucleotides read TGTGCCAGCAGCGTAGGCAGCGGAAATGAAAAACTGTTTTTT.

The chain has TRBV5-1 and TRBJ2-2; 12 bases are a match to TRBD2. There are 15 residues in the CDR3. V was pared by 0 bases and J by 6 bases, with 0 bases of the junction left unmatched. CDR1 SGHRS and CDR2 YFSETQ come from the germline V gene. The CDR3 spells CASSLGLAGAGELFF. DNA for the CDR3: TGCGCCAGCAGCTTGGGACTAGCGGGGGCCGGGGAGCTGTTTTTT. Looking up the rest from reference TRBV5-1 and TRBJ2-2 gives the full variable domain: KAGVTQTPRYLIKTRGQQVTLSCSPISGHRSVSWYQQTPGQGLQFLFEYFSETQRNKGNFPGRFSGRQFSNSRSEMNVSTLELGDSALYLCASSLGLAGAGELFFGEGSRLTVL.

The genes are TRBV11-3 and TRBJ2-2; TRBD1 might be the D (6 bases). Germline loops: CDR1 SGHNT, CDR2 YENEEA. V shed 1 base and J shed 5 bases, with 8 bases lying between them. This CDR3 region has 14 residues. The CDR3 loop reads CASSLGRGTGELFF. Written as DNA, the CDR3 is TGTGCCAGCAGCTTAGGCAGGGGTACCGGGGAGCTGTTTTTT. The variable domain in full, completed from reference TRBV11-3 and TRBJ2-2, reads EAGVVQSPRYKIIEKKQPVAFWCNPISGHNTLYWYLQNLGQGPELLIRYENEEAVDDSQLPKDRFSAERLKGVDSTLKIQPAELGDSAVYLCASSLGRGTGELFFGEGSRLTVL.

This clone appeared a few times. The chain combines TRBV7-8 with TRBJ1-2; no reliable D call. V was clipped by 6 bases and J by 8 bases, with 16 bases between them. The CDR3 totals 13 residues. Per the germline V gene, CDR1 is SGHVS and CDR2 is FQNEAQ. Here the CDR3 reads CASSPTQTTGYTF. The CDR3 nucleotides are TGTGCCAGCAGTCCCACTCAGACAACCGGCTACACCTTC.

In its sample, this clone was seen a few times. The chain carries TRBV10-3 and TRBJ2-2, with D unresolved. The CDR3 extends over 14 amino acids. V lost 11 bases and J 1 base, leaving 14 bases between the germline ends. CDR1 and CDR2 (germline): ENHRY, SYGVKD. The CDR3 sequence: CAETPQWNTGELFF. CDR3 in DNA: TGTGCCGAAACCCCCCAGTGGAACACCGGGGAGCTGTTTTTT.

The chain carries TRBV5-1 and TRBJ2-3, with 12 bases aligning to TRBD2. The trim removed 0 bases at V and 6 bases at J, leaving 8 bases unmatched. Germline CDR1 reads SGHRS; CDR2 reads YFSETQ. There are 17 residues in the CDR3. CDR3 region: CASSLGASGGARDTQYF. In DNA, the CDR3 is TGCGCCAGCAGCTTGGGAGCTAGCGGGGGGGCCAGGGATACGCAGTATTTT.

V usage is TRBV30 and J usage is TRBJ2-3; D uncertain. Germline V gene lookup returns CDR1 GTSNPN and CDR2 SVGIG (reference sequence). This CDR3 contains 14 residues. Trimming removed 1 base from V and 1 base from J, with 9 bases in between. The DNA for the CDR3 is TGTGCCTGGAGTGGCCTAGTGGGCACAGATACGCAGTATTTT. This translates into CAWSGLVGTDTQYF.

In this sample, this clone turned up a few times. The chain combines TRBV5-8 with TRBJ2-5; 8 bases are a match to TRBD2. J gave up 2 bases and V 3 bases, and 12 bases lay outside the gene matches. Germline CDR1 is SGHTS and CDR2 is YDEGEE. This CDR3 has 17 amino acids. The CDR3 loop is CASSWSHRTSGQETQYF. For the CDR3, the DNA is TGTGCCAGCAGCTGGAGTCACCGTACTAGCGGACAAGAGACCCAGTACTTC.

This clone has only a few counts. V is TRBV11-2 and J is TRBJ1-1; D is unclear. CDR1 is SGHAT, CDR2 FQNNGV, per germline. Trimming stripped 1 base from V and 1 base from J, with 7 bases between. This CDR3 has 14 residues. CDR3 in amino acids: CASSLGPGNTEAFF. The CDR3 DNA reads TGTGCCAGCAGCTTAGGTCCAGGGAACACTGAAGCTTTCTTT.

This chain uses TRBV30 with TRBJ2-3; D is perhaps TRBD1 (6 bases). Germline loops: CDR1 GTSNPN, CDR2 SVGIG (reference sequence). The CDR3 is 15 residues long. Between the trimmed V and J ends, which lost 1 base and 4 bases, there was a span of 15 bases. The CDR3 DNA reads TGTGCCTGGAGTGGAACAGGGAATGGTCCAGATACGCAGTATTTT. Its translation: CAWSGTGNGPDTQYF.

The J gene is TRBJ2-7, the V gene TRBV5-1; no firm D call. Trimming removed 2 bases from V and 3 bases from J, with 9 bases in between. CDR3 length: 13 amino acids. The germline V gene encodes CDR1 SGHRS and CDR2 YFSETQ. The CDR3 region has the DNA TGCGCCAGCAGCTTCAACAGACGCTACGAGCAGTACTTC. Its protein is CASSFNRRYEQYF. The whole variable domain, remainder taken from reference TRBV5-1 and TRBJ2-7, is KAGVTQTPRYLIKTRGQQVTLSCSPISGHRSVSWYQQTPGQGLQFLFEYFSETQRNKGNFPGRFSGRQFSNSRSEMNVSTLELGDSALYLCASSFNRRYEQYFGPGTRLTVT.

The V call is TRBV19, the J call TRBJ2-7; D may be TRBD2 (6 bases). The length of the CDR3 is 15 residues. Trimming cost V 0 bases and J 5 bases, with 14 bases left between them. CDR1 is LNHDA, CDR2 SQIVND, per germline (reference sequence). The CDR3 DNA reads TGTGCCAGTAGTATAGATCTGGGCGGGGTGGACGAGCAGTACTTC. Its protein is CASSIDLGGVDEQYF.

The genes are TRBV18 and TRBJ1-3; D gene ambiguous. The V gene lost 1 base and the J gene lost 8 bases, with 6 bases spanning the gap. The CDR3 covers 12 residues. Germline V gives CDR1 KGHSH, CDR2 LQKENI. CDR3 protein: CASSPLGDTIYF. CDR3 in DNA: TGTGCCAGCTCACCACTGGGAGACACCATATATTTT.

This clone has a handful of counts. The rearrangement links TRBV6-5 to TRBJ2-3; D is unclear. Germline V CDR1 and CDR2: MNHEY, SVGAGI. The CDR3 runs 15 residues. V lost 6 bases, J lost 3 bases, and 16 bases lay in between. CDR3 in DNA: TGTGCCAGCAGCCCCCGAGAGCCCGTGACAGATACGCAGTATTTT. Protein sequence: CASSPREPVTDTQYF.

The CDR3 region is CASSGKGSEAFF. CDR3 bases: TGTGCCAGCAGCGGGAAAGGGAGCGAAGCTTTCTTT. The chain recombines TRBV9 with TRBJ1-1; D is unclear. The germline gives CDR1 SGDLS, CDR2 YYNGEE. Trimming pared 3 bases from V and 8 bases from J, leaving 11 bases between. This CDR3 has 12 amino acids. The full variable domain, completed using reference TRBV9 and TRBJ1-1, is DSGVTQTPKHLITATGQRVTLRCSPRSGDLSVYWYQQSLDQGLQFLIQYYNGEERAKGNILERFSAQQFPDLHSELNLSSLELGDSALYFCASSGKGSEAFFGQGTRLTVV.

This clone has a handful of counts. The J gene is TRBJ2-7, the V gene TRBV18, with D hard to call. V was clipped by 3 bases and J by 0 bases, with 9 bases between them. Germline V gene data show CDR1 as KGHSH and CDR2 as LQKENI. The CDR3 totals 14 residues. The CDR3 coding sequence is TGTGCCAGCTCACCGACAAAGAGCTCCTACGAGCAGTACTTC. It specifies CASSPTKSSYEQYF.

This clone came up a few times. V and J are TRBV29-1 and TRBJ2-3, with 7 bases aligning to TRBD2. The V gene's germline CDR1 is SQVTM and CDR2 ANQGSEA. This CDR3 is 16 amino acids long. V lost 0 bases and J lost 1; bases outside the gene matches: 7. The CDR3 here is CSVEDRAGEGTDTQYF. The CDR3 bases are TGCAGCGTTGAAGATCGGGCGGGGGAGGGCACAGATACGCAGTATTTT.

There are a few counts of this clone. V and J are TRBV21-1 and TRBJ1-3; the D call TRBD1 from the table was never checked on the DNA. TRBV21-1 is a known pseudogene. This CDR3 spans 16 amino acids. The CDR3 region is CASSSQGHSSGNTIYF. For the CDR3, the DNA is TGTGCCAGCAGCTCCCAGGGGCACAGCTCTGGAAACACCATATATTTT.

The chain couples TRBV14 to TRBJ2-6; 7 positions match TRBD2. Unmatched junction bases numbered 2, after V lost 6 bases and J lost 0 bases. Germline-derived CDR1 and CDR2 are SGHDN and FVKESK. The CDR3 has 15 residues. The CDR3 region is CASSRGVSGANVLTF. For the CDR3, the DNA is TGTGCCAGCAGTCGGGGGGTCTCTGGGGCCAACGTCCTGACTTTC.

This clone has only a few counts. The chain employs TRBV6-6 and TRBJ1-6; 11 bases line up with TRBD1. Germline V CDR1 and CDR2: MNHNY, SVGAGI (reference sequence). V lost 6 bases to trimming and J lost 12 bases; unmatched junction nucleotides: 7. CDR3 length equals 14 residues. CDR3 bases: TGTGCCAGCAGCCAATGGACAGGGGGCTTACCCCTCCACTTT. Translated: CASSQWTGGLPLHF.

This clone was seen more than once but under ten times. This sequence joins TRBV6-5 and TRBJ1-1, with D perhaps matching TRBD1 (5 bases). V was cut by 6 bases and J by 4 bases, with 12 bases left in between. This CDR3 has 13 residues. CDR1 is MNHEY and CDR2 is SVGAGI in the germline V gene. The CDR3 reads CASRGPTRTEAFF. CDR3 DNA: TGTGCCAGCAGGGGGCCAACGCGCACTGAAGCTTTCTTT.

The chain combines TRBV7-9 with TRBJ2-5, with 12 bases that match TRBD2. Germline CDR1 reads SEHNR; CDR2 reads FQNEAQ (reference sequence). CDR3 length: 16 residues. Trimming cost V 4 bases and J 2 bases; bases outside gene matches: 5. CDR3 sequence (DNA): TGTGCCAGCAGCTCTCTAGCGGGGGGGCCACAAGAGACCCAGTACTTC. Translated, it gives CASSSLAGGPQETQYF.

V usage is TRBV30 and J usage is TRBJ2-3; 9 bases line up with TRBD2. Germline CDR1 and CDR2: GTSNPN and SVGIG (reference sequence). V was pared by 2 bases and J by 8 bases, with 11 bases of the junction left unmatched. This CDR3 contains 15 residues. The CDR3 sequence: CAWSTSGGFTVTQYF. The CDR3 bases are TGTGCCTGGAGTACGAGCGGGGGGTTTACGGTTACGCAGTATTTT.

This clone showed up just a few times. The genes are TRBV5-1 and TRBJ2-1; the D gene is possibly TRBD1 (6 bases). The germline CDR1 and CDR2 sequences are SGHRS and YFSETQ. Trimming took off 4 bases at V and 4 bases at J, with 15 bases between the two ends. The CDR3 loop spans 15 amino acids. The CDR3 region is CASSPQGILYNEQFF. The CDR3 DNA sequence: TGCGCCAGCAGCCCACAGGGTATTCTATACAATGAGCAGTTCTTC.

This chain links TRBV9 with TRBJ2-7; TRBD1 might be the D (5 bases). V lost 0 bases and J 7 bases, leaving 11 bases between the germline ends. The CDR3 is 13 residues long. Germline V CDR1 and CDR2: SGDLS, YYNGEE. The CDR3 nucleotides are TGTGCCAGCAGCGTAGACCTCAGGGTTGAGCAGTACTTC. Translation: CASSVDLRVEQYF.

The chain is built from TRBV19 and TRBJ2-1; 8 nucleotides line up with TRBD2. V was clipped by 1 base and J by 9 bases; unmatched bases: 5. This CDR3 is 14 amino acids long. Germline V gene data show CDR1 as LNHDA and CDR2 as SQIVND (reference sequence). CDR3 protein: CASSIVGLAGEQFF. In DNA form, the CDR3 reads TGTGCCAGTAGTATAGTGGGCCTAGCGGGTGAGCAGTTCTTC.

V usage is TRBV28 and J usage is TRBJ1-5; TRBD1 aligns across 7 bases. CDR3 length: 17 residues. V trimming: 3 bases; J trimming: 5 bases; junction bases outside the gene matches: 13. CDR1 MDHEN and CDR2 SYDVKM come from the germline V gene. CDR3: CASSFTGAAGEYQPQHF. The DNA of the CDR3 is TGTGCCAGCAGTTTCACAGGGGCCGCTGGGGAATATCAGCCCCAGCATTTT.

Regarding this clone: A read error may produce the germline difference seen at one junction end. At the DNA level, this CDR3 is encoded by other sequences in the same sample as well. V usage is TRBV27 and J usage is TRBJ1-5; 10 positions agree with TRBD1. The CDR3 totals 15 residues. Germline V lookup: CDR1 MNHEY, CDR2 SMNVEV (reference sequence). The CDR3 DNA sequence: TGTGCTAGCAGTTCAGGTGACAGGGGGCAACAGCCCCAGCATTTT. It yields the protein CASSSGDRGQQPQHF.

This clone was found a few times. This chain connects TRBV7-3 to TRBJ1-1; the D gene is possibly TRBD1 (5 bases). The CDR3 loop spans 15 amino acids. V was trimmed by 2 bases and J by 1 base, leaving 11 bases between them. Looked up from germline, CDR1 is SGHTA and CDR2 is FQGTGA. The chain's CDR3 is CASSLLGQGNTEAFF. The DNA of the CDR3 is TGTGCCAGCAGCTTATTGGGGCAGGGGAACACTGAAGCTTTCTTT.

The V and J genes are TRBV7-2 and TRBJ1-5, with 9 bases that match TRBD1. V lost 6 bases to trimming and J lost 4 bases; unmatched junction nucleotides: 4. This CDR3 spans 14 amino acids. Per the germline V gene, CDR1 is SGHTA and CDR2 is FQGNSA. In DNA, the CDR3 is TGTGCCAGCAGGATTGGGACAGGGAATCAGCCCCAGCATTTT. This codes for CASRIGTGNQPQHF.

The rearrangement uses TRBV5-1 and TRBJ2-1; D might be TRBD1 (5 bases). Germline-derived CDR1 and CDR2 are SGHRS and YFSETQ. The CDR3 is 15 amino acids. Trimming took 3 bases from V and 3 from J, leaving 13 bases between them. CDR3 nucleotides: TGCGCCAGCAGCTGGAAGGGGTCCCTCTACAATGAGCAGTTCTTC. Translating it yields CASSWKGSLYNEQFF.